This TCR beta chain was sequenced in a study of T-cell memory formation after mild COVID-19 (dated by TCRdb to about 2021). At the level of the whole study: TCR sequence clusters from the two donors were found to be largely donor specific. In a couple of donors, T-cell clones that expanded and contracted after mild COVID-19 were tracked by sequencing TCRalpha and TCRbeta repertoires over time. Two young, previously healthy adult volunteers, one female and one male, were included in the cohort.

Relative to germline, V is 4 bases shorter and J is 0 bases shorter, with 10 bases between their ends. Reading the germline V gene gives CDR1 SGHRS and CDR2 YFSETQ. Measured from the cysteine to the phenylalanine, the CDR3 is 14 residues long. The entry retains the CDR3 DNA only, 42 bases that are in frame from base 1. These reads were obtained on an Illumina NovaSeq 6000. Using 5'RACE with constant-segment primers, TCRalpha and TCRbeta cDNA libraries were constructed, with sample barcodes and unique molecular identifiers added in the process. Trizol reagent was used to extract RNA from every sample. Libraries were amplified in two PCR steps, with a second sample barcode and Illumina TruSeq adapters added in the second step. Sequencing of libraries was performed on an Illumina NovaSeq with 2 x 150 bp paired-end reads. In the authors' own workflow: Reads were demultiplexed and collapsed into UMI-guided consensus sequences with migec v1.2.7. Using mixcr v2.1.11, UMI consensuses were aligned to TRA and TRB V and J templates and then assembled into clonotypes. A clonotype was counted as expanded or contracted only when both edgeR and NoisET called the clonotype significant, with the noise models trained on biological replicates. For edgeR calls, the cutoffs were a false discovery rate-adjusted p below 0.01 and a log2 fold-change threshold of 1. As an exploratory analysis of dynamics, max-normalized trajectories of the 1000 most abundant clonotypes were examined by PCA with hierarchical clustering. Separately sequenced CD4+ and CD8+ repertoires were used to assign a CD4 or CD8 phenotype to each responding clone. TCRdb took the public reads, trimmed them with fastp at Q25, ran MiXCR for clone calling and kept in-frame beta chains. A single entry per CDR3 protein holds the most common genes and DNA from its merged rows. These V and J calls are TCRdb output, not the study's own analysis. Recorded for this sample are about 130,000 distinct CDR3 sequences; approximately 5.9% of them occurred a single time. The top ten hold approximately 2.1% of the sample.

This clonotype appeared a few times. Its binding antigen is unknown. No much larger clone is present one base from it, and per-base qualities are unavailable. Study-wide conclusions, independent of this receptor: Clones contracting from day 15 to 85 had balanced CD4/CD8 phenotypes, while a second wave expanding from day 15 to 37 was biased towards CD4+. Whether the second-wave clones peaking on day 37 were SARS-CoV-2 specific was not confirmed. Contracting CD4+ clones were found mainly in CM and EM memory subsets, while CD8+ clones were enriched in EMRA. Only a couple of mild cases were covered by the study, and larger cohorts that include severe cases with pre-infection samples were considered necessary. Some responding clones were detected in pre-infection memory, suggesting pre-existing cross-reactive memory T cells joined the SARS-CoV-2 response.

PBMCs were isolated by Ficoll-Paque density gradient centrifugation. Sequencing was done on a sample of PBMCs or a T cell subset sorted from them (not recorded which). This receptor chain uses TRBV5-1 and TRBJ2-5; TRBD2 is a weak D gene call, 6 bases matching. This sequence originates from an adult woman who had mild COVID-19 (a few samples of this study predate the infection). The sample titles of this study are shuffled in the database, so cell type and time point are left out; the donor was told from shared clones. The DNA reads TGCGCCAGCAGCGGCGGGACTCACCAAGAGACCCAGTACTTC. Translated, it reads CASSGGTHQETQYF.